The 5 T cell receptor beta chains below all came from one sample that was sequenced in a study of blood T cells in healthy people across ages. Alongside a J-beta primer mix, a sample-barcoded 5' primer served in a second PCR lasting about 7 to 11 cycles. One entry per CDR3 protein results from TCRdb running MiXCR on the 5' RACE reads. Seen here are around 1,600,000 distinct CDR3 sequences, approximately 42% observed once, and the top ten hold less than 5%. Sequencing was performed on blood. The receptors here all came from a young woman in good health.

This clonotype appeared a few times. The chain is built from TRBV15 and TRBJ2-5; TRBD1 might be the D (5 bases). In germline, CDR1 is LNHNV, CDR2 YYDKDF (reference sequence). Trimming removed 3 bases from V and 1 base from J, with 12 bases in between. The CDR3 is 15 amino acids. In DNA, the CDR3 is TGTGCCACCAGCAGTCCCCAGGGAATCCAAGAGACCCAGTACTTC. Protein sequence: CATSSPQGIQETQYF.

This clonotype was seen only a few times. The chain recombines TRBV5-1 with TRBJ2-1; weak D call: TRBD1 (5 bases). Looked up from germline, CDR1 is SGHRS and CDR2 is YFSETQ. Trimming left V 2 bases short and J 9 bases short, with 18 bases between. The CDR3 has 15 residues. CDR3 loop: CASSFGAPLLSEQFF. The CDR3 coding sequence is TGCGCCAGCAGCTTTGGGGCGCCCCTACTAAGTGAGCAGTTCTTC.

The DNA of the CDR3 is TGTGCCAGTAATTCCCATGGGTATGAAGCTTTCTTT. This codes for CASNSHGYEAFF. The chain carries TRBV19 and TRBJ1-1; no definite D call. Trimming took 7 bases from V and 7 from J, leaving 13 bases between them. Looked up from germline, CDR1 is LNHDA and CDR2 is SQIVND (reference sequence). CDR3 size: 12 residues.

This clonotype was seen a handful of times. The chain uses TRBV29-1 and TRBJ2-1; 7 bases are shared with TRBD2. Germline CDR1 is SQVTM and CDR2 is ANQGSEA. V lost 5 bases to trimming and J lost 0 bases; unmatched junction nucleotides: 4. The CDR3 spans 14 residues. The CDR3 is CSVPSGFSYNEQFF. The DNA of the CDR3 is TGCAGCGTTCCTAGCGGTTTCTCCTACAATGAGCAGTTCTTC.

This clonotype turned up a few times. The chain has TRBV20-1 and TRBJ2-1, with D uncertain. Germline-derived CDR1 and CDR2 are DFQATT and SNEGSKA (reference sequence). The ends were cut back, 1 base at V and 6 bases at J, with 19 bases in the middle. The CDR3 totals 16 residues. The CDR3 protein is CSARAQYSRIVNEQFF. The DNA for the CDR3 is TGCAGTGCTAGAGCTCAATATTCGAGAATAGTCAATGAGCAGTTCTTC.